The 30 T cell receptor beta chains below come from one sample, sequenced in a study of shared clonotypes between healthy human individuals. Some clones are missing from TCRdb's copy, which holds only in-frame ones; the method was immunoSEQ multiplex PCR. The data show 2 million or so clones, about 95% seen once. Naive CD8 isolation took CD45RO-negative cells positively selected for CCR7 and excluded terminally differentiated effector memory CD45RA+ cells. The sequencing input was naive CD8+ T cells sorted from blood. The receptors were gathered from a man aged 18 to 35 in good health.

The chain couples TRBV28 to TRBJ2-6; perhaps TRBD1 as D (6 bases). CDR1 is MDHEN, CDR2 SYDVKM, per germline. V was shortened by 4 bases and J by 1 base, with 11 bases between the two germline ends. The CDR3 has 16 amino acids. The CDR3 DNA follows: TGTGCCAGCAGTTCATACAGGGAATCTGGGGCCAACGTCCTGACTTTC. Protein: CASSSYRESGANVLTF.

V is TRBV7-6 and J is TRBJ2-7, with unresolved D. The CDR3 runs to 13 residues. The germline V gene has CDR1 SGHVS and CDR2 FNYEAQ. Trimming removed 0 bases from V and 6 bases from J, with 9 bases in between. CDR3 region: CASSLAKFGEQYF. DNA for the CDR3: TGTGCCAGCAGCTTAGCGAAGTTTGGCGAGCAGTACTTC.

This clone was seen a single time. In DNA form, the CDR3 reads TGTGCCAGCAGTTACCCGAGACAGGGAAATGAAAAACTGTTTTTT. Translated, it gives CASSYPRQGNEKLFF. The chain is built from TRBV6-7 and TRBJ1-4, with 7 bases that match TRBD1. TRBV6-7 is classed as an ORF, of uncertain function. This CDR3 is built from 15 residues. Germline trimming cut 2 bases from V and 5 bases from J; bases unmatched to any gene: 5.

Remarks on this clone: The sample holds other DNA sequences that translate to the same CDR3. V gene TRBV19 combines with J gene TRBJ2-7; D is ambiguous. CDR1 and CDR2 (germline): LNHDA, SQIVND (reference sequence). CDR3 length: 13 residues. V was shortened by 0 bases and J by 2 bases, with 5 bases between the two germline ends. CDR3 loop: CASSIDPAYEQYF. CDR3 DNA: TGTGCCAGTAGTATAGACCCCGCCTACGAGCAGTACTTC.

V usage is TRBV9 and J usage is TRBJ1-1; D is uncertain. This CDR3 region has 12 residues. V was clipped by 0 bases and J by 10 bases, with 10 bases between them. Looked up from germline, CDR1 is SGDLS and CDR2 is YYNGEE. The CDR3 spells CASSVVEEGAFF. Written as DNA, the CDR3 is TGTGCCAGCAGCGTAGTAGAAGAGGGAGCTTTCTTT. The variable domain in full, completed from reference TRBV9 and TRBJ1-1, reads DSGVTQTPKHLITATGQRVTLRCSPRSGDLSVYWYQQSLDQGLQFLIQYYNGEERAKGNILERFSAQQFPDLHSELNLSSLELGDSALYFCASSVVEEGAFFGQGTRLTVV.

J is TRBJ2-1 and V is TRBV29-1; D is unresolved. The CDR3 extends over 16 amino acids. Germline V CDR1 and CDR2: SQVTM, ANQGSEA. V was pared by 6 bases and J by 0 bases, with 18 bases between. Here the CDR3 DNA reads TGCAGCGTCGGATCGGGTGAGTCTATCTCCTACAATGAGCAGTTCTTC. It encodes CSVGSGESISYNEQFF.

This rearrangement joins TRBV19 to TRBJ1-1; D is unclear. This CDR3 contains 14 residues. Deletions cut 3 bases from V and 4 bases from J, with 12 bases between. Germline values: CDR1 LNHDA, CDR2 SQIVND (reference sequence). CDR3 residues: CASSISEESTEAFF. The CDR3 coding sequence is TGTGCCAGTAGTATCTCAGAAGAGAGCACTGAAGCTTTCTTT.

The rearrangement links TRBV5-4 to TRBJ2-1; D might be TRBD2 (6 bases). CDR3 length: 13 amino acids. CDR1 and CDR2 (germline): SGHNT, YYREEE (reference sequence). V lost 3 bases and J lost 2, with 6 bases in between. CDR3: CASSSSAYNEQFF. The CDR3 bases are TGTGCCAGCAGCTCTAGCGCCTACAATGAGCAGTTCTTC. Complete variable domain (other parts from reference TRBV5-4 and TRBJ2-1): ETGVTQSPTHLIKTRGQQVTLRCSSQSGHNTVSWYQQALGQGPQFIFQYYREEENGRGNFPPRFSGLQFPNYSSELNVNALELDDSALYLCASSSSAYNEQFFGPGTRLTVL.

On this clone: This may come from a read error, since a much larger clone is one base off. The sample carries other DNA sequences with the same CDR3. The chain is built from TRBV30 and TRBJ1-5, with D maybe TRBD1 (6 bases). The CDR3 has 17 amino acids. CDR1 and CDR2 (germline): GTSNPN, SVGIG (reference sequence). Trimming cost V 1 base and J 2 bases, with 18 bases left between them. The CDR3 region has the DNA TGTGCCTGGAGTGGGTCCCGGGGGGCCTTGGGCAATCAGCCCCAGCATTTT. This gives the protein CAWSGSRGALGNQPQHF. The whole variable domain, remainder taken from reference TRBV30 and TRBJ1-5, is SQTIHQWPATLVQPVGSPLSLECTVEGTSNPNLYWYRQAAGRGLQLLFYSVGIGQISSEVPQNLSASRPQDRQFILSSKKLLLSDSGFYLCAWSGSRGALGNQPQHFGDGTRLSIL.

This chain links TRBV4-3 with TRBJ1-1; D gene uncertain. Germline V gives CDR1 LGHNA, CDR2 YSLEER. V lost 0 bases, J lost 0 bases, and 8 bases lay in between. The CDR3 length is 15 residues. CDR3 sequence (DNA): TGCGCCAGCAGCCAAGATGTGGATCTGAACACTGAAGCTTTCTTT. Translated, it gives CASSQDVDLNTEAFF.

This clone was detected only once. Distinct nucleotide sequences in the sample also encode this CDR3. CDR3 sequence reads: CASSDRDSTDTQYF. CDR3 DNA: TGTGCCAGCAGCGACAGGGATAGCACAGATACGCAGTATTTT. The chain has TRBV9 and TRBJ2-3, with a tentative D call TRBD1 (6 bases). Germline V CDR1 and CDR2: SGDLS, YYNGEE. V dropped 3 bases and J dropped 0 bases, with 8 bases sitting between them. The CDR3 is 14 residues long.

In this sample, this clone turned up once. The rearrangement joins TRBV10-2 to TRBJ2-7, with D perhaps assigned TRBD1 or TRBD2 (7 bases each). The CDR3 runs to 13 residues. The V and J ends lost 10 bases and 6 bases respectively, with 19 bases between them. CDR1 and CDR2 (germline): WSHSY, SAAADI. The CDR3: CATHQGEGFEQYF. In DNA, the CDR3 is TGCGCCACCCACCAGGGGGAGGGGTTCGAGCAGTACTTC.

CDR3 sequence: CASSESGTDTQYF. The CDR3 DNA follows: TGTGCCAGCAGTGAATCGGGCACAGATACGCAGTATTTT. The V call is TRBV2, the J call TRBJ2-3; D uncertain. Germline CDR1 and CDR2: SNHLY and FYNNEI. Deletions cut 2 bases from V and 1 base from J, with 4 bases between. This CDR3 has 13 amino acids. Full variable domain (remainder filled in from reference TRBV2 and TRBJ2-3): EPEVTQTPSHQVTQMGQEVILRCVPISNHLYFYWYRQILGQKVEFLVSFYNNEISEKSEIFDDQFSVERPDGSNFTLKIRSTKLEDSAMYFCASSESGTDTQYFGPGTRLTVL.

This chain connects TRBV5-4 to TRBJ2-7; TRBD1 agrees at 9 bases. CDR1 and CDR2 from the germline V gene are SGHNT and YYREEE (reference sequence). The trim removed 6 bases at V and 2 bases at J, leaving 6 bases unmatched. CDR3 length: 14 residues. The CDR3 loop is CASNTGGQPYEQYF. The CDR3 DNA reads TGTGCCAGCAACACAGGGGGCCAACCCTACGAGCAGTACTTC.

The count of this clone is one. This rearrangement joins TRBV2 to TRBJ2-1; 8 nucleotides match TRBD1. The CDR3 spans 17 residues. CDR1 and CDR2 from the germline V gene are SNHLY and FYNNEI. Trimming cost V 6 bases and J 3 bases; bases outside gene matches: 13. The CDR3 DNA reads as TGTGCCAGCAGCACTGCTCCGGGACAGGACCTCTACAATGAGCAGTTCTTC. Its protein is CASSTAPGQDLYNEQFF.

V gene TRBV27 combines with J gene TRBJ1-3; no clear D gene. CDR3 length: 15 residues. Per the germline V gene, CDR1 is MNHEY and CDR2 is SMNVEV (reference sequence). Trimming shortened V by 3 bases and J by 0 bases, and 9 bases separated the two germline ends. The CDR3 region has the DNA TGTGCCAGCAGTTTGGGTGGGTCCTCTGGAAACACCATATATTTT. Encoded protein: CASSLGGSSGNTIYF.

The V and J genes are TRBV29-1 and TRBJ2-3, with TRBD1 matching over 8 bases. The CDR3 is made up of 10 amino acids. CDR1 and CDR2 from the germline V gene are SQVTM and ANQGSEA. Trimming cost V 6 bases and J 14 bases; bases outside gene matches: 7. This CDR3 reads CSVVDREGYF. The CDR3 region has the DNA TGCAGCGTCGTGGACAGGGAAGGGTATTTT.

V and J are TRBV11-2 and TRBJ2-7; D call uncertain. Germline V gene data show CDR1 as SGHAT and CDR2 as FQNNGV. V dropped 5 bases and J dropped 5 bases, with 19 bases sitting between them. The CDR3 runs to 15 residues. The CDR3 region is CASSRLDGADHEQYF. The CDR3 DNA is TGTGCCAGCAGCCGATTGGACGGCGCCGACCACGAGCAGTACTTC.

CDR3 residues: CASSQEDGGSYEQYF. CDR3 coding DNA: TGCGCCAGCAGCCAAGAGGACGGGGGCTCCTACGAGCAGTACTTC. V and J are TRBV4-1 and TRBJ2-7; a possible D gene is TRBD2 (6 bases). From germline, CDR1 is MGHRA and CDR2 YSYEKL. CDR3 length equals 15 residues. Trimming pared 0 bases from V and 0 bases from J, leaving 9 bases between.

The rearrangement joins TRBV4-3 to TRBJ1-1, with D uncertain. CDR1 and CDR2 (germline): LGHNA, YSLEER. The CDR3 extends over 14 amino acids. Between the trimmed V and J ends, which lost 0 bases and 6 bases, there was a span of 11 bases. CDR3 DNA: TGCGCCAGCAGCCAAGATGCCGGACGGGCTGAAGCTTTCTTT. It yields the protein CASSQDAGRAEAFF.

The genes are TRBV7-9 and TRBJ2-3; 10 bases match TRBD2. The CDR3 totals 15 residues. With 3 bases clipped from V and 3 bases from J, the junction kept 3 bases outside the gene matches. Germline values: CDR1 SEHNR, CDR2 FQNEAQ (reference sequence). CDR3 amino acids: CASSFASGRTDTQYF. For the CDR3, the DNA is TGTGCCAGCAGCTTTGCTAGCGGGAGAACAGATACGCAGTATTTT.

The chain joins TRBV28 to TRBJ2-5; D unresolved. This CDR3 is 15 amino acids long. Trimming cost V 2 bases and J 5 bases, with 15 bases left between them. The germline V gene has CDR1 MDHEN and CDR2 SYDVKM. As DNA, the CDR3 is TGTGCCAGCAGTTTAATTCCCACGATGGGGGAGACCCAGTACTTC. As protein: CASSLIPTMGETQYF.

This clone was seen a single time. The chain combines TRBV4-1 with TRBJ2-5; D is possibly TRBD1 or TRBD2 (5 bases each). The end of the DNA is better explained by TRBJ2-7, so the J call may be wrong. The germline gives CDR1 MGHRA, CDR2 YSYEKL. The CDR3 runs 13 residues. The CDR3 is CASSPTGLYEQYF. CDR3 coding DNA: TGCGCCAGCAGCCCTACAGGACTCTACGAGCAGTACTTC.

The CDR3 nucleotides read TGTGCCAGCAGTGGGGACAGTTTCAACAATGAGCAGTTCTTC. It translates to CASSGDSFNNEQFF. The V and J genes are TRBV28 and TRBJ2-1, with TRBD1 matching over 7 bases. V shed 5 bases, J shed 5 bases, and the junction held 6 bases outside the gene matches. The CDR3 runs to 14 residues. Germline CDR1 and CDR2: MDHEN and SYDVKM.

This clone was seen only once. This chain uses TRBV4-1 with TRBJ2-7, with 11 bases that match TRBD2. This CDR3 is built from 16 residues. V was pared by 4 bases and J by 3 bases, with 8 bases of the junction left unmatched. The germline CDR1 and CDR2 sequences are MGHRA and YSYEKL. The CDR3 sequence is CASSPETGTSGYEQYF. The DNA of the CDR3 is TGCGCCAGCAGCCCTGAGACTGGGACTAGCGGCTACGAGCAGTACTTC.

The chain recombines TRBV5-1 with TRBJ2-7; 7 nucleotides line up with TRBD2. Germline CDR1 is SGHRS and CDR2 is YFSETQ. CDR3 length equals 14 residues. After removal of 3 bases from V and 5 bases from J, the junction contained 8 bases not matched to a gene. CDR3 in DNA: TGCGCCAGCAGCTCGACTAGCTTGGGCGACGAGCAGTACTTC. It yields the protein CASSSTSLGDEQYF.

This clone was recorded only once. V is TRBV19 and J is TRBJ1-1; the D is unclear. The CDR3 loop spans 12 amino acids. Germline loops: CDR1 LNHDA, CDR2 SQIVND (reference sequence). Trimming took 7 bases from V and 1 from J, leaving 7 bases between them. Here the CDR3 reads CASMMANTEAFF. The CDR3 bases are TGTGCCAGTATGATGGCGAACACTGAAGCTTTCTTT. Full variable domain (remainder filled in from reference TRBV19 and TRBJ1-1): DGGITQSPKYLFRKEGQNVTLSCEQNLNHDAMYWYRQDPGQGLRLIYYSQIVNDFQKGDIAEGYSVSREKKESFPLTVTSAQKNPTAFYLCASMMANTEAFFGQGTRLTVV.

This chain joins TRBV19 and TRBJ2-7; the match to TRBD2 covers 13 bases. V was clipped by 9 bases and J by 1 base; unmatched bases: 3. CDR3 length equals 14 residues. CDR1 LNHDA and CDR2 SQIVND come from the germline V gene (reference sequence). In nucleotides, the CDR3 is TGTGCCAGCAAACTAGCGGGAGGGTCCTACGAGCAGTACTTC. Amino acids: CASKLAGGSYEQYF.

CDR3 in amino acids: CASSYKEVGSPLHF. As DNA, the CDR3 is TGTGCCAGCAGTTACAAAGAAGTGGGTTCACCCCTCCACTTT. This sequence joins TRBV6-5 and TRBJ1-6, with D unclear. Trimming removed 2 bases at V and 9 bases at J, with 11 bases between. The CDR3 consists of 14 residues. Germline CDR1 MNHEY, CDR2 SVGAGI.

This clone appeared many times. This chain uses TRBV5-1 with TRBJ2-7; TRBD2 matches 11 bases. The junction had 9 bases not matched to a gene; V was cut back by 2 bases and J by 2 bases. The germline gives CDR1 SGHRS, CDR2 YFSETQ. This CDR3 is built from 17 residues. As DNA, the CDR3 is TGCGCCAGCAGCTTCACCGGACTAGCGGGCAGTGCCTACGAGCAGTACTTC. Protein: CASSFTGLAGSAYEQYF.